This T cell receptor beta chain originates from a study of CXCR3-negative and CXCR3-positive naive CD8 T cells. Study information: Across all libraries, TRB reads numbered 110 million to 150 million, with about 1.5 +/- 0.3 million in each library. General study results and limits: CXCR3-expressing naive cells carried TRB CDR3s more hydrophobic than those of CXCR3-negative naive cells.

Each CD8+ T cell subset was flow-sorted in triplicate. Every sort contained 250,000 to 300,000 cells. The CDR3 runs to 15 residues. Germline V gene sequence: CDR1 SQVTM, CDR2 ANQGSEA. As for this clonotype: The antigen is unknown.

The TRB libraries of cDNA were built by UMI-labeled 5' RACE. From its re-call of the 5' RACE reads, TCRdb lists each CDR3 protein once, without DNA. This specimen shows about 6,700 distinct CDR3 sequences; the ten leading clones hold around 1.3%. The clonotype originates from a human donor in good health. Some clones in this sample may be carry-over from other donors' samples. The rearrangement joins TRBV29-1 to TRBJ2-5; TCRdb reports TRBD2, a call that lacks DNA to check it against. Sequencing used naive CXCR3+ CD8+ T cells from blood. Subset in this sample: CD45RO-CCR7+CD27+CD95- naive CD8+ T cells expressing CXCR3 (TNR3+). The CDR3 here is CSVVPRQRPQETQYF. Full variable domain (missing parts from reference TRBV29-1 and TRBJ2-5): SAVISQKPSRDICQRGTSLTIQCQVDSQVTMMFWYRQQPGQSLTLIATANQGSEATYESGFVIDKFPISRPNLTFSTLTVSNMSPEDSSIYLCSVVPRQRPQETQYFGPGTRLLVL.